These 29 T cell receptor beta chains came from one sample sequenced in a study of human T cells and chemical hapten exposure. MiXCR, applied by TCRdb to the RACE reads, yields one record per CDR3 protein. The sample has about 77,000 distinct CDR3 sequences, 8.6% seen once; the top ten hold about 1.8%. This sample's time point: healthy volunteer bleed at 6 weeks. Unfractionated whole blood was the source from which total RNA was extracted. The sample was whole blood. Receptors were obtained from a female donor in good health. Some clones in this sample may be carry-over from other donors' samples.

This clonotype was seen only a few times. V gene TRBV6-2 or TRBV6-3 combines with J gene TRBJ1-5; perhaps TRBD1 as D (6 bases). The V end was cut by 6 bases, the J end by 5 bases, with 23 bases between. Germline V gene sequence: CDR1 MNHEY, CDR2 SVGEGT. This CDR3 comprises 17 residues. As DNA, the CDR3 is TGTGCCAGCAGCCGCCTGGTCTTTGGGACACAAGATCAGCCCCAGCATTTT. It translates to CASSRLVFGTQDQPQHF.

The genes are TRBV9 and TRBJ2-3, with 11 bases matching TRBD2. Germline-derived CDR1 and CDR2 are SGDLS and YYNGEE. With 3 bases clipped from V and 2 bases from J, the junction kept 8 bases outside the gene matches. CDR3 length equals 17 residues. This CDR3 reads CASSARGSGGDTDTQYF. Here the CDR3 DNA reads TGTGCCAGCAGCGCCCGAGGTAGCGGGGGGGACACAGATACGCAGTATTTT. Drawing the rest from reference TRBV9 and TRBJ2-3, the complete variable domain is DSGVTQTPKHLITATGQRVTLRCSPRSGDLSVYWYQQSLDQGLQFLIQYYNGEERAKGNILERFSAQQFPDLHSELNLSSLELGDSALYFCASSARGSGGDTDTQYFGPGTRLTVL.

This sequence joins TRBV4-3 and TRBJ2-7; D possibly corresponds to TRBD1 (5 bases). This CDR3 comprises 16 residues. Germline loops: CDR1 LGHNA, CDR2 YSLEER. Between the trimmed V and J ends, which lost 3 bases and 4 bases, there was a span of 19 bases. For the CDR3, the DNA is TGCGCCAGCAGCCAGGAAACAGGACGGCGTGGGTACGAGCAGTACTTC. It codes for CASSQETGRRGYEQYF.

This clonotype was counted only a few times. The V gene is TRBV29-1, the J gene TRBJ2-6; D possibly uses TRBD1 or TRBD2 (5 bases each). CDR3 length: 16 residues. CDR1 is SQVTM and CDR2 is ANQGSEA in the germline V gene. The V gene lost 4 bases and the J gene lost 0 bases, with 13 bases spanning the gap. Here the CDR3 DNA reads TGCAGCGTTGTTGGGGGTGCTCGCTCTGGGGCCAACGTCCTGACTTTC. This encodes CSVVGGARSGANVLTF.

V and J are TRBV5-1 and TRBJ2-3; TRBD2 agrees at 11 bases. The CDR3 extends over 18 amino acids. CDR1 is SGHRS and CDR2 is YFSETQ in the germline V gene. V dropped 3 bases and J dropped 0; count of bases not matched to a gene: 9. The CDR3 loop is CASSSRLAGTTSTDTQYF. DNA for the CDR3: TGCGCCAGCAGCTCCCGACTAGCGGGGACTACTAGCACAGATACGCAGTATTTT. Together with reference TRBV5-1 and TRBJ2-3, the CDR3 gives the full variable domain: KAGVTQTPRYLIKTRGQQVTLSCSPISGHRSVSWYQQTPGQGLQFLFEYFSETQRNKGNFPGRFSGRQFSNSRSEMNVSTLELGDSALYLCASSSRLAGTTSTDTQYFGPGTRLTVL.

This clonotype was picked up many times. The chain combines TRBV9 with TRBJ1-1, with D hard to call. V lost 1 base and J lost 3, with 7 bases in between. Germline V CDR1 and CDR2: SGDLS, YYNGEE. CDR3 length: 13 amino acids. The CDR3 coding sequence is TGTGCCAGCAGCGTACGGTCAGACACTGAAGCTTTCTTT. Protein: CASSVRSDTEAFF. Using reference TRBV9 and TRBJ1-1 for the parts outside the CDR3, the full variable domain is DSGVTQTPKHLITATGQRVTLRCSPRSGDLSVYWYQQSLDQGLQFLIQYYNGEERAKGNILERFSAQQFPDLHSELNLSSLELGDSALYFCASSVRSDTEAFFGQGTRLTVV.

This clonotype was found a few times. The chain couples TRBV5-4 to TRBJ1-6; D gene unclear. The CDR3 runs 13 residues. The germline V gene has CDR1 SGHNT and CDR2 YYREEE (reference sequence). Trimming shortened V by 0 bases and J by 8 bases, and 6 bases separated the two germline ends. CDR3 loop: CASSLGTDSPLHF. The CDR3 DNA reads TGTGCCAGCAGCTTGGGGACTGATTCACCCCTCCACTTT.

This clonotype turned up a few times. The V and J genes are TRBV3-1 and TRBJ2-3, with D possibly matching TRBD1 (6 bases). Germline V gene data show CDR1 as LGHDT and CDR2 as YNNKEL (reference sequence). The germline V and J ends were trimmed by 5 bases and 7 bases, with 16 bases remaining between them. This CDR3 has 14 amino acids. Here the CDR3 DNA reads TGTGCCAGCAGCACAGGACAGCGAGCTTATACGCAGTATTTT. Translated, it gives CASSTGQRAYTQYF.

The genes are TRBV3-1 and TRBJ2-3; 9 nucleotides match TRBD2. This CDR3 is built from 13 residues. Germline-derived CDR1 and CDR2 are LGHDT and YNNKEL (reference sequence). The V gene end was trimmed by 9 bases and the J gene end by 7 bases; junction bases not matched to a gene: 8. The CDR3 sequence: CASEAGGLNTQYF. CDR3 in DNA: TGTGCCAGTGAAGCGGGGGGCCTGAATACGCAGTATTTT.

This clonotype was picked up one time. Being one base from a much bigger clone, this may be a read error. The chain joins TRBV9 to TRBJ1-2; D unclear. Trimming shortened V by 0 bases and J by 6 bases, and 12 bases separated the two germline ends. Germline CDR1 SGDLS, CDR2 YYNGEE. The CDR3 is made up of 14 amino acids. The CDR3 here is CASSVAQANDGYTF. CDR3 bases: TGTGCCAGCAGCGTAGCGCAGGCCAACGATGGCTACACCTTC.

The CDR3 region has the DNA TGCGCCAGCAGCCAAGATGAGGGCAACAGGGTGGGAGGAAACACCATATATTTT. Encoded protein: CASSQDEGNRVGGNTIYF. This chain links TRBV4-3 with TRBJ1-3, with TRBD1 as a possible D gene (6 bases). CDR1 and CDR2 from the germline V gene are LGHNA and YSLEER. With 0 bases removed from V and 4 bases from J, the gap between germline ends came to 19 bases. CDR3 length equals 18 residues.

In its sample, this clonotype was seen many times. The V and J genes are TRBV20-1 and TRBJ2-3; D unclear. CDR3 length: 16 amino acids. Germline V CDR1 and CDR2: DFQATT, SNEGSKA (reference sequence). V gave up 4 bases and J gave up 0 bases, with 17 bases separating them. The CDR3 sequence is CSAISWSATSTDTQYF. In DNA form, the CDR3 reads TGCAGTGCTATCTCGTGGAGTGCCACTAGCACAGATACGCAGTATTTT.

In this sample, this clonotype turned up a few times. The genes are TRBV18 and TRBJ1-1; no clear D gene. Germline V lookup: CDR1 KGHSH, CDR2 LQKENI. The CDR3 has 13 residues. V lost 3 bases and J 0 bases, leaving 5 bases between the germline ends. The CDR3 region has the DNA TGTGCCAGCTCACCTAACCTGAACACTGAAGCTTTCTTT. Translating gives CASSPNLNTEAFF.

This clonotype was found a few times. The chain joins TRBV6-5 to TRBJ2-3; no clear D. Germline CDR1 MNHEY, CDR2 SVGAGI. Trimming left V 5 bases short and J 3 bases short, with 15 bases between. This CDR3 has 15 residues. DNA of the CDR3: TGTGCCAGCAGTCCCTCGATAGGTCTTACAGATACGCAGTATTTT. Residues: CASSPSIGLTDTQYF.

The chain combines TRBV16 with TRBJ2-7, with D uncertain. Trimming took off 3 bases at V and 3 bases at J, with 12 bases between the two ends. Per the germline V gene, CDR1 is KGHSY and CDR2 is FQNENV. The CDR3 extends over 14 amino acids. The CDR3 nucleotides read TGTGCCAGCAGCCACGTCGACACCCACTACGAGCAGTACTTC. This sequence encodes CASSHVDTHYEQYF.

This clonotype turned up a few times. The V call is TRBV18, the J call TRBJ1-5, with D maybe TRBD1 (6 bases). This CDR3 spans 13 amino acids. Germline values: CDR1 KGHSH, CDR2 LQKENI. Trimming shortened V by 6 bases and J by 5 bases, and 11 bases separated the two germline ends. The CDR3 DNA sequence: TGTGCCAGCTCTCGGGACATCCATCAGCCCCAGCATTTT. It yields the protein CASSRDIHQPQHF.

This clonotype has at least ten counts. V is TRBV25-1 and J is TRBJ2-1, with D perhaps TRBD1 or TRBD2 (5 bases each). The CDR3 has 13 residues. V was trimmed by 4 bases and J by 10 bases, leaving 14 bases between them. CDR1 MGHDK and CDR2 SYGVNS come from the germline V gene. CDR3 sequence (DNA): TGTGCCAGCAGTGTCCCCGGGACCCAAGAGCAGTTCTTC. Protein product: CASSVPGTQEQFF.

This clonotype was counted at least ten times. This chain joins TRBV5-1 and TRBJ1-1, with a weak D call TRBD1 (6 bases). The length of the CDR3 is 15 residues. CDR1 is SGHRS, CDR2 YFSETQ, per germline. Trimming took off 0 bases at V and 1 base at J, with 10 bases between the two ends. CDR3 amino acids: CASSLDGQRNTEAFF. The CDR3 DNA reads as TGCGCCAGCAGCTTGGATGGACAGAGGAACACTGAAGCTTTCTTT.

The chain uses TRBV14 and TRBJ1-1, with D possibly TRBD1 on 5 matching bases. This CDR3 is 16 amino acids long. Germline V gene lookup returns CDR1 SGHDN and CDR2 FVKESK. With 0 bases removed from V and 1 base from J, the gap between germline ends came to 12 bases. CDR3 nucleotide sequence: TGTGCCAGCAGCCAAGAGGGGGAAAGAAGGAACACTGAAGCTTTCTTT. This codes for CASSQEGERRNTEAFF.

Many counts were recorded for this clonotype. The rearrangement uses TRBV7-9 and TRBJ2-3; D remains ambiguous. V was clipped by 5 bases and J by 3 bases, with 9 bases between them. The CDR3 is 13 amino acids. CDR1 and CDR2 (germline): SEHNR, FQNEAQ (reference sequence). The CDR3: CASSPWGTDTQYF. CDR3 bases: TGTGCCAGCAGCCCCTGGGGAACAGATACGCAGTATTTT.

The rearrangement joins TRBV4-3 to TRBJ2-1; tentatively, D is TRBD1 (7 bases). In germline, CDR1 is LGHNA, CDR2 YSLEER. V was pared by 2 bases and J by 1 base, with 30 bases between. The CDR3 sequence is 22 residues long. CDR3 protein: CASSQPKNRDSYGGPSYNEQFF. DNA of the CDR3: TGCGCCAGCAGCCAACCTAAAAACCGGGACAGTTACGGGGGCCCTTCCTACAATGAGCAGTTCTTC.

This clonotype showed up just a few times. The CDR3 DNA reads as TGCAGTGCCCCACAGGGGTCATGGACAGATACGCAGTATTTT. Its protein is CSAPQGSWTDTQYF. The rearrangement joins TRBV20-1 to TRBJ2-3, with 7 bases aligning to TRBD1. CDR3 length: 14 amino acids. Germline V CDR1 and CDR2: DFQATT, SNEGSKA (reference sequence). The V segment lost 6 bases and the J segment 3 bases; nucleotides outside the gene matches: 9.

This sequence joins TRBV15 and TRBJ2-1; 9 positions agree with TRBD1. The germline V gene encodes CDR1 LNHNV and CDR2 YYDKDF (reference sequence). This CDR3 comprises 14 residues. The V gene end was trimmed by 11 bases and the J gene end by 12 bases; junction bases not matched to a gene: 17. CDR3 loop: CAASDRGSYRSQFF. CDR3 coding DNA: TGTGCCGCCTCGGACAGGGGCTCCTACAGGTCGCAGTTCTTC.

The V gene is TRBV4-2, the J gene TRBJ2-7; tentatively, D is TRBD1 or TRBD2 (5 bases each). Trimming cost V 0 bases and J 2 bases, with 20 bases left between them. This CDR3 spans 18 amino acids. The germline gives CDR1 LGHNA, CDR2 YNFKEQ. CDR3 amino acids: CASSQEGLRGAYPYEQYF. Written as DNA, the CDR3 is TGTGCCAGCAGCCAAGAGGGGTTGCGAGGGGCTTATCCCTACGAGCAGTACTTC.

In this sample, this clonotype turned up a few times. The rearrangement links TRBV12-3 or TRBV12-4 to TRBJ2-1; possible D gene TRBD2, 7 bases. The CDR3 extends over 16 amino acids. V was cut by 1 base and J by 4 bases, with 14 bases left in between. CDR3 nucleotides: TGTGCCAGCAGTTTAGAGGGGGGGGTGGTTTACAATGAGCAGTTCTTC. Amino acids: CASSLEGGVVYNEQFF.

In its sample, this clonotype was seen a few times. The CDR3 DNA reads TGCGCCAGCAGTCGTGGGGAGGGACATAGCACAGATACGCAGTATTTT. Residues: CASSRGEGHSTDTQYF. The chain links TRBV4-3 to TRBJ2-3, with a tentative D call TRBD2 (7 bases). V lost 6 bases and J 0 bases, leaving 16 bases between the germline ends. CDR3 length: 16 amino acids. Per germline, CDR1 LGHNA and CDR2 YSLEER.

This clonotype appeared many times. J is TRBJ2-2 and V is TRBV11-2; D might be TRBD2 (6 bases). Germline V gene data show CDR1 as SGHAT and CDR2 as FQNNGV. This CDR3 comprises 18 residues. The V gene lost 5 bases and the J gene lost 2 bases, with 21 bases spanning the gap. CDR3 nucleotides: TGTGCCAGCAGCCGAGGAGGTTGGGCTAGCGCAAACACCGGGGAGCTGTTTTTT. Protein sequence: CASSRGGWASANTGELFF. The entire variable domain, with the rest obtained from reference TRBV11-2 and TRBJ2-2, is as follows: EAGVAQSPRYKIIEKRQSVAFWCNPISGHATLYWYQQILGQGPKLLIQFQNNGVVDDSQLPKDRFSAERLKGVDSTLKIQPAKLEDSAVYLCASSRGGWASANTGELFFGEGSRLTVL.

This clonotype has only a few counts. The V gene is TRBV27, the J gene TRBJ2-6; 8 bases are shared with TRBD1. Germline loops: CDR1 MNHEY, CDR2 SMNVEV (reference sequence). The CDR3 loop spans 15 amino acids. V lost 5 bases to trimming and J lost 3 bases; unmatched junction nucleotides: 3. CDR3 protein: CASSLRGLGANVLTF. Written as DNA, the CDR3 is TGTGCCAGCAGTCTCAGGGGGCTTGGGGCCAACGTCCTGACTTTC.

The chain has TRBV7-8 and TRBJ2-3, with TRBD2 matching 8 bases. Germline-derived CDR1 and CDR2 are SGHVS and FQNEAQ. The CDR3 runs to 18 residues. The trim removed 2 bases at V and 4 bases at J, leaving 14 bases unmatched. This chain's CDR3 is CASSLWTGGEPVADTQYF. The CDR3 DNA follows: TGTGCCAGCAGCTTATGGACGGGGGGGGAACCGGTGGCAGATACGCAGTATTTT.